This T cell receptor beta chain emerged from a study of cytomegalovirus exposure and HLA in healthy donors. General study points: The dataset shows that most TCR sequences were rare, while some public TCRs occurred in many donors. Published work reported that the classifier diagnosed cytomegalovirus status with high specificity and sensitivity. In vitro work confirmed that a few CMV-associated chains recognize CMV antigens.

The repertoire was sequenced with immunoSEQ multiplex PCR; TCRdb's copy has only in-frame clones and lacks some. This table holds 190,000 or so clones, 70% to 85% found once. Of note for this clone: The antigen is not known.

The CDR3 loop spans 16 amino acids. In germline, CDR1 is MNHEY, CDR2 SVGAGI. V lost 0 bases to trimming and J lost 3 bases, with 14 bases between them. The donors were members of the validation cohort, which comprised 90 to 150 subjects and was separate from the first cohort of roughly 700 subjects. Sequenced material: PBMCs. The chain uses TRBV6-5 and TRBJ1-2; D remains ambiguous. This sequence was found in a woman between 25 and 40 years old in good health and CMV-seropositive. The CDR3 protein is CASSYSSPLEYYGYTF. CDR3 DNA: TGTGCCAGCAGTTACTCGAGTCCACTCGAATACTATGGCTACACCTTC.